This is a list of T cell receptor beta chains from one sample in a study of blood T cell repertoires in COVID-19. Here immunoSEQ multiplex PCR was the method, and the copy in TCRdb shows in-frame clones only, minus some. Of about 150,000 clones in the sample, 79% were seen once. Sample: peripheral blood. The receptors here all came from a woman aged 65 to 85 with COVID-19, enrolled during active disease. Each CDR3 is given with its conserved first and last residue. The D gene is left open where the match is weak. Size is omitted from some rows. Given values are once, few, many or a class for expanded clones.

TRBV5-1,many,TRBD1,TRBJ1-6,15,TGCGCCAGCAGCTTAGACAGGGGAGGTAATTCACCCCTCCACTTT,CASSLDRGGNSPLHF
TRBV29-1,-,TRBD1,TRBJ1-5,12,TGCAGCGTGAGGGACAGCGGTCAGCCCCAGCATTTT,CSVRDSGQPQHF
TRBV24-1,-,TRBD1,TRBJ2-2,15,TGTGCCACCAGTGACGACAGGGGGAGGACCGGGGAGCTGTTTTTT,CATSDDRGRTGELFF
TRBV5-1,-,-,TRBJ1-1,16,TGCGCCAGCAGCTTGTCGGGTCCGCTAAGGGGAACTGAAGCTTTCTTT,CASSLSGPLRGTEAFF
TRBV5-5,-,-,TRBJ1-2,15,TGTGCCAGCAGCTTGGCCGAGACAGTCAACTATGGCTACACCTTC,CASSLAETVNYGYTF
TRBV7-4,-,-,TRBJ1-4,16,TGTGCCAGCAGGCCTACCAAACAGCCAACTAATGAAAAACTGTTTTTT,CASRPTKQPTNEKLFF
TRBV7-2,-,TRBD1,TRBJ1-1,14,TGTGCCAGCAGCTTAGGACAGGGAATTACTGAAGCTTTCTTT,CASSLGQGITEAFF
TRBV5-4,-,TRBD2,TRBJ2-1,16,TGTGCCAGCAGCTTGGCGGGTAGCGGGGGGGCCTTTGAGCAGTTCTTC,CASSLAGSGGAFEQFF
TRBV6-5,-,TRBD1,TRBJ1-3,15,TGTGCCACTACACAGGGGAGGCAAGGTGGAAACACCATATATTTT,CATTQGRQGGNTIYF
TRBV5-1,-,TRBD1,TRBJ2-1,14,TGCGCCAGCAGCGAGACAGGGGGTACGGTTGAGCAGTTCTTC,CASSETGGTVEQFF
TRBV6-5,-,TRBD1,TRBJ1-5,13,TGTGCCAGTCGAGACAGGGACCATCAGCCCCAGCATTTT,CASRDRDHQPQHF
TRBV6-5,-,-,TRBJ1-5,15,TGTGCCAGCACCCCCCCGGGGGGGGGCAATCAGCCCCAGCATTTT,CASTPPGGGNQPQHF
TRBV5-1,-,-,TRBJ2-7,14,TGCGCCAGCAGCCAGACAGGCCTTTCCTACGAGCAGTACTTC,CASSQTGLSYEQYF
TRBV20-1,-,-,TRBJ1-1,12,TGCAGTGCTAGTGTCTATAACACTGAAGCTTTCTTT,CSASVYNTEAFF
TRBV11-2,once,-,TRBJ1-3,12,TGTGCCAGCAGCCCCCGGGGGTTCACCATATATTTT,CASSPRGFTIYF
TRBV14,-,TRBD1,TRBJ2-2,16,TGTGCCAGCAGCCAACCCGGGACAGGGGTGACCGGGGAGCTGTTTTTT,CASSQPGTGVTGELFF
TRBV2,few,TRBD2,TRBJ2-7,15,TGTGCCAGCAGTGAACACGGTAGCGGGGGTTACGAGCAGTACTTC,CASSEHGSGGYEQYF
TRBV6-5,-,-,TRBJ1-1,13,TGTGCCAGCAGATCAACAGCGAACACTGAAGCTTTCTTT,CASRSTANTEAFF
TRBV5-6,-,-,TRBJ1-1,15,TGTGCCAGCAGCTGGTTGGACAGATCGAACACTGAAGCTTTCTTT,CASSWLDRSNTEAFF
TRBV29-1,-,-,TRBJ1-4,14,TGCAGCGTTGAACTCGGGGGGGGGAATGAAAAACTGTTTTTT,CSVELGGGNEKLFF
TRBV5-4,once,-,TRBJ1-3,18,TGTGCCAGCAGCCCCGGAGGAGGGGTCTCTGACTCTGGAAACACCATATATTTT,CASSPGGGVSDSGNTIYF
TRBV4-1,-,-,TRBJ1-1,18,TGCGCCAGCAGCCAACGGCAGGGGCTTGGTAATATGAACACTGAAGCTTTCTTT,CASSQRQGLGNMNTEAFF
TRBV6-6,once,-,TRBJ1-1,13,TGTGCCAGCCGACCCCTGGGCGGGGGCGAAGCTTTCTTT,CASRPLGGGEAFF
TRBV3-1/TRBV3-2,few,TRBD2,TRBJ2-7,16,TGTGCCAGCAGCCCCGGACTAGCGGGGGGCGGGTACGAGCAGTACTTC,CASSPGLAGGGYEQYF
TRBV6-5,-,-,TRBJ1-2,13,TGTGCCAGCAGTTACTCCTCGGGGTTTGGCTACACCTTC,CASSYSSGFGYTF
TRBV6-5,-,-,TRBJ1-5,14,TGTGCCAGCAGACAGGGAAGCCTCAATCAGCCCCAGCATTTT,CASRQGSLNQPQHF
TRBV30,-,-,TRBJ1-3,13,TGTGCCTGGAGTCGGGGGGCTGGAAACACCATATATTTT,CAWSRGAGNTIYF
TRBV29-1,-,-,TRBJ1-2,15,TGCAGCGCCTTACCGGACAGTAAACCTAACTATGGCTACACCTTC,CSALPDSKPNYGYTF